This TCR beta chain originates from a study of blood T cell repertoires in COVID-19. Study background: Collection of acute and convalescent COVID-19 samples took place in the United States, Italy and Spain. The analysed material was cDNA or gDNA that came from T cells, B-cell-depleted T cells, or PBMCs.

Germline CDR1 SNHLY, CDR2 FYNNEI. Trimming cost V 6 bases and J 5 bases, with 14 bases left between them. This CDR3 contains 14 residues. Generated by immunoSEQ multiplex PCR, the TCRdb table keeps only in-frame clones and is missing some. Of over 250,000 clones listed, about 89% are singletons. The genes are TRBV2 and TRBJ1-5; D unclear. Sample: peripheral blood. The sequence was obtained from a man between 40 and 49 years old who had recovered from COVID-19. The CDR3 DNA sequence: TGTGCCAGCAGAGATAGGAGGGTGGATCAGCCCCAGCATTTT. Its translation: CASRDRRVDQPQHF.